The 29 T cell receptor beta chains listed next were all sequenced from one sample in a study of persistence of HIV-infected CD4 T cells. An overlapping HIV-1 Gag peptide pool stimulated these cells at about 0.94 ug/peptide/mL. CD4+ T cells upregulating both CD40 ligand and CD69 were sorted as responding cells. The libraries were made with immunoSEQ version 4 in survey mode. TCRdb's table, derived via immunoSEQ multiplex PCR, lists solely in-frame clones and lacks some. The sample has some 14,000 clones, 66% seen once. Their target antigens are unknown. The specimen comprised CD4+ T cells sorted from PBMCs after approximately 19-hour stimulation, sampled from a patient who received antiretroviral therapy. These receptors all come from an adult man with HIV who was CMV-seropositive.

The CDR3 region is CASSQPSGTAYGYTF. CDR3 in DNA: TGTGCCAGTAGTCAACCCTCCGGGACGGCGTATGGCTACACCTTC. This chain joins TRBV19 and TRBJ1-2; D may be TRBD1 (5 bases). Germline loops: CDR1 LNHDA, CDR2 SQIVND (reference sequence). The CDR3 consists of 15 residues. The germline V and J ends were trimmed by 5 bases and 5 bases, with 18 bases remaining between them.

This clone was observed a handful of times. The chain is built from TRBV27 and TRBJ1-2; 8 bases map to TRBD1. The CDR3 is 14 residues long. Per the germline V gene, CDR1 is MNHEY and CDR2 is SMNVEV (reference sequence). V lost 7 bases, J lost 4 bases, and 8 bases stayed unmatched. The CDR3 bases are TGTGCCAGCACACGGACAGGGTCCCCCTATGGCTACACCTTC. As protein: CASTRTGSPYGYTF.

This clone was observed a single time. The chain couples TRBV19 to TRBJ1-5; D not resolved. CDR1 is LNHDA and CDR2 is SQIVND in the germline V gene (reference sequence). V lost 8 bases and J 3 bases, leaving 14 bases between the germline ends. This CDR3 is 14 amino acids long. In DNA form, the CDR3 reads TGTGCCAGTCGAGTAAGAGGGCCCAATCAGCCCCAGCATTTT. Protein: CASRVRGPNQPQHF.

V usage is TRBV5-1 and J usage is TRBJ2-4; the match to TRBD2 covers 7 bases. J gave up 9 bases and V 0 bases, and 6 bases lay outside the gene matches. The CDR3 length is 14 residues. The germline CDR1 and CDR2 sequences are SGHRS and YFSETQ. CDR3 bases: TGCGCCAGCAGCTTGGAGGTCAGGGAGGGCATTCAGTACTTC. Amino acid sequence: CASSLEVREGIQYF.

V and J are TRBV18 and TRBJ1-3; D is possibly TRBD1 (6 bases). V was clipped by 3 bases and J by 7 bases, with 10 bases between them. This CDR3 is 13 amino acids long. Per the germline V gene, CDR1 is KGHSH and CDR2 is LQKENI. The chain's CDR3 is CASSPAQGNTIYF. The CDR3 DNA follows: TGTGCCAGCTCACCCGCCCAGGGGAACACCATATATTTT.

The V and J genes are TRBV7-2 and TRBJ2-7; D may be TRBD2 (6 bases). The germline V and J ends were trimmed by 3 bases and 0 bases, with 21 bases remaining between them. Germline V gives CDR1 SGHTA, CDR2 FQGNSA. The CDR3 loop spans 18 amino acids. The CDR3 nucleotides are TGTGCCAGCAGCTTTTCTGGCGGGGCGGGCTCTAGCTCCTACGAGCAGTACTTC. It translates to CASSFSGGAGSSSYEQYF.

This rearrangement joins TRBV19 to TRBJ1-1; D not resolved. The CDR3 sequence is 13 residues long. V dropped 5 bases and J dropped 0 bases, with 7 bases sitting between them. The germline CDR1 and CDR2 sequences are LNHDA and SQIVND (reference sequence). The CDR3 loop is CASSFNMNTEAFF. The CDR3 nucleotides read TGTGCCAGTAGTTTCAACATGAACACTGAAGCTTTCTTT. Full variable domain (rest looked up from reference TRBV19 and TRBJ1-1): DGGITQSPKYLFRKEGQNVTLSCEQNLNHDAMYWYRQDPGQGLRLIYYSQIVNDFQKGDIAEGYSVSREKKESFPLTVTSAQKNPTAFYLCASSFNMNTEAFFGQGTRLTVV.

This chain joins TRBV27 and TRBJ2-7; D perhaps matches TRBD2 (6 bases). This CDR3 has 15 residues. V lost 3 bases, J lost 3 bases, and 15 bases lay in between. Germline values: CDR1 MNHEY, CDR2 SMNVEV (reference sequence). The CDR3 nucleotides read TGTGCCAGCAGTTTTGCCGCCGGGACTCACTACGAGCAGTACTTC. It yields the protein CASSFAAGTHYEQYF.

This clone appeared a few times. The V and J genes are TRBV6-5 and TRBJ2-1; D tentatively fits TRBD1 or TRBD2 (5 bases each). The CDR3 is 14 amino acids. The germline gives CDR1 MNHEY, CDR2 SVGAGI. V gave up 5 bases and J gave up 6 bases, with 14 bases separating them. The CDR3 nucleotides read TGTGCCAGCAGTCAACTAGGGGTTGTCAATGAGCAGTTCTTC. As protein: CASSQLGVVNEQFF.

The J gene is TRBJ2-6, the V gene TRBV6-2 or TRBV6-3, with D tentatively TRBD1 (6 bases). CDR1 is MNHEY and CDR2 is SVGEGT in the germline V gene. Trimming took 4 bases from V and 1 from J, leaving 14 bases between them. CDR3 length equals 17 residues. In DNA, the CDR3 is TGTGCCAGCAGTTCCGGACAGCGAACTTCTGGGGCCAACGTCCTGACTTTC. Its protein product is CASSSGQRTSGANVLTF.

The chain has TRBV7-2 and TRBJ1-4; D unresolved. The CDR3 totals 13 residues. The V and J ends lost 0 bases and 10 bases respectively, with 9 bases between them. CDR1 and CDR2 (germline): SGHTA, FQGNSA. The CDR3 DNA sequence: TGTGCCAGCAGCTTAGCCCCCTTGGGAAAACTGTTTTTT. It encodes CASSLAPLGKLFF. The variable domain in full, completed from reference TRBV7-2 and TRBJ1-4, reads GAGVSQSPSNKVTEKGKDVELRCDPISGHTALYWYRQSLGQGLEFLIYFQGNSAPDKSGLPSDRFSAERTGGSVSTLTIQRTQQEDSAVYLCASSLAPLGKLFFGSGTQLSVL.

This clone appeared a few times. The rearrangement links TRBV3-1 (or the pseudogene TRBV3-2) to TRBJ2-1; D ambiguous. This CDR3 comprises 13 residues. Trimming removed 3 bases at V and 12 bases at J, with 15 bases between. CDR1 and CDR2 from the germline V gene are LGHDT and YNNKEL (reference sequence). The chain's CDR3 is CASSHLDLDSQFF. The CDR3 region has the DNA TGTGCCAGCAGCCACCTCGACTTAGACTCGCAGTTCTTC.

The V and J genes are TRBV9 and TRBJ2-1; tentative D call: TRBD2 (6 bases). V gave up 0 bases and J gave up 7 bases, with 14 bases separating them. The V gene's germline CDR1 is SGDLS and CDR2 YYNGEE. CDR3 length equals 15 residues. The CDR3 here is CASSVAGESGNEQFF. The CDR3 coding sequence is TGTGCCAGCAGCGTAGCGGGAGAATCCGGGAATGAGCAGTTCTTC. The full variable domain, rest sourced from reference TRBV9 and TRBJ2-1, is DSGVTQTPKHLITATGQRVTLRCSPRSGDLSVYWYQQSLDQGLQFLIQYYNGEERAKGNILERFSAQQFPDLHSELNLSSLELGDSALYFCASSVAGESGNEQFFGPGTRLTVL.

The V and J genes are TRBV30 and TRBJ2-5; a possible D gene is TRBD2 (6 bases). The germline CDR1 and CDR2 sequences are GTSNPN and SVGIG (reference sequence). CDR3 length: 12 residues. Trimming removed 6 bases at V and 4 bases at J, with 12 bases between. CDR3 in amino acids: CACSPAGETQYF. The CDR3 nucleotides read TGTGCCTGTTCCCCAGCGGGAGAGACCCAGTACTTC.

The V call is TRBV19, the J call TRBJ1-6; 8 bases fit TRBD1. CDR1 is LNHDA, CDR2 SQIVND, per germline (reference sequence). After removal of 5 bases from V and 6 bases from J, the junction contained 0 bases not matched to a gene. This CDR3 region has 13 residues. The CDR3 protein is CASSDRGNSPLHF. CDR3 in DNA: TGTGCCAGTAGTGACAGGGGTAATTCACCCCTCCACTTT.

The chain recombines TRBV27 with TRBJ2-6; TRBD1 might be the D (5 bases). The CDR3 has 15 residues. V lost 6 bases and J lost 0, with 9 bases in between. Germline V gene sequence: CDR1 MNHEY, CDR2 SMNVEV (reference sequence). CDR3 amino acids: CASSPRGSGANVLTF. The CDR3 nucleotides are TGTGCCAGCAGCCCTAGGGGCTCTGGGGCCAACGTCCTGACTTTC.

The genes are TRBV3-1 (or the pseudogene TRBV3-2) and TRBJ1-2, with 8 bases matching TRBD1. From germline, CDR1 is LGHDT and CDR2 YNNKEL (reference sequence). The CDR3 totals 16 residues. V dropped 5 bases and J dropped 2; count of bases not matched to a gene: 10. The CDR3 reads CASSYRTGIINYGYTF. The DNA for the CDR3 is TGTGCCAGCAGCTACCGGACAGGGATTATAAACTATGGCTACACCTTC.

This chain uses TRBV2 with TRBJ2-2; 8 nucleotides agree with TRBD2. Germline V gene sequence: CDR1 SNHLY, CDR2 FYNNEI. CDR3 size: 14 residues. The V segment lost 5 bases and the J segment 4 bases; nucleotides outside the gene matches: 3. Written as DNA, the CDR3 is TGTGCCAGCAGTTGGACTAGCCGCACCGGGGAGCTGTTTTTT. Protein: CASSWTSRTGELFF.

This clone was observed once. The DNA of the CDR3 is TGTGCCAGCAGCTTCGTCAGGGGGCGAGACACCGGGGAGCTGTTTTTT. It encodes CASSFVRGRDTGELFF. The chain is built from TRBV7-2 and TRBJ2-2, with TRBD1 matching 8 bases. CDR3 length: 16 amino acids. CDR1 and CDR2 from the germline V gene are SGHTA and FQGNSA. Trimming at V came to 3 bases and at J to 3 bases, leaving 6 bases not matched to a gene. The full variable domain, its missing parts supplied by reference TRBV7-2 and TRBJ2-2, is GAGVSQSPSNKVTEKGKDVELRCDPISGHTALYWYRQSLGQGLEFLIYFQGNSAPDKSGLPSDRFSAERTGGSVSTLTIQRTQQEDSAVYLCASSFVRGRDTGELFFGEGSRLTVL.

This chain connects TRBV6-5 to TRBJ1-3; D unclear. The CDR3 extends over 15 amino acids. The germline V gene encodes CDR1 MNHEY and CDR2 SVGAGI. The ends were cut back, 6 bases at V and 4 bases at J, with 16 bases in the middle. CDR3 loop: CASSQDSARGNTIYF. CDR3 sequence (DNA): TGTGCCAGCAGCCAAGACTCCGCCCGGGGAAACACCATATATTTT.

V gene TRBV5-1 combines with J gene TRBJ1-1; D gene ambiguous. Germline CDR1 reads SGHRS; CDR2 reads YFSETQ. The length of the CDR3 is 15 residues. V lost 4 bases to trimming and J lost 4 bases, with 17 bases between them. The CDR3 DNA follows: TGCGCCAGCAGCGAGACCAATCAAAGAGCCACTGAAGCTTTCTTT. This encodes CASSETNQRATEAFF.

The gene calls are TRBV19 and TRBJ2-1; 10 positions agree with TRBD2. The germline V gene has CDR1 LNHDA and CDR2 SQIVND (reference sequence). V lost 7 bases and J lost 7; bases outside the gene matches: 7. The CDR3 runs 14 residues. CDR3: CASNSGRDGNEQFF. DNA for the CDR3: TGTGCCAGTAACAGCGGGAGGGATGGAAATGAGCAGTTCTTC. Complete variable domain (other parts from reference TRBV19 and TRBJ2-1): DGGITQSPKYLFRKEGQNVTLSCEQNLNHDAMYWYRQDPGQGLRLIYYSQIVNDFQKGDIAEGYSVSREKKESFPLTVTSAQKNPTAFYLCASNSGRDGNEQFFGPGTRLTVL.

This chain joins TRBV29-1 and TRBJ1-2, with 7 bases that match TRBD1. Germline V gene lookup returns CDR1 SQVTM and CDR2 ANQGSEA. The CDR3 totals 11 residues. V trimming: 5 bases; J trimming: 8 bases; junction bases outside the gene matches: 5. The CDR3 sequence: CSVRQGGGYTF. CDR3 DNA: TGCAGCGTTAGACAGGGTGGAGGCTACACCTTC.

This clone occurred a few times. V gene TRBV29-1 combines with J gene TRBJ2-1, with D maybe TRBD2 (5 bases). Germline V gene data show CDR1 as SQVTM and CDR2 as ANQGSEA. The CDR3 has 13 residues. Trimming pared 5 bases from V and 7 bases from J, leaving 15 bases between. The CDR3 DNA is TGCAGCGTTAGAGCCGGGATGAGGAATGAGCAGTTCTTC. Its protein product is CSVRAGMRNEQFF.

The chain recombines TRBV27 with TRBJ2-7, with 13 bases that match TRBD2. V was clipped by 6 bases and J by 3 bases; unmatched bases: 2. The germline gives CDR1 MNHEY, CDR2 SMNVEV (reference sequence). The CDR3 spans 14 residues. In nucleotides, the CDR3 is TGTGCCAGCAGGGGACTAGCGGGAAACTACGAGCAGTACTTC. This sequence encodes CASRGLAGNYEQYF.

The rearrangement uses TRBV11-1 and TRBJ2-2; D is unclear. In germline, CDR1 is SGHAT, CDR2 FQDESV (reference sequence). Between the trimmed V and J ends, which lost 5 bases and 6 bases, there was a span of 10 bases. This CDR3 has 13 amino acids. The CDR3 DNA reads TGTGCCAGCAGCCGACCCAAGGCCGGGGAGCTGTTTTTT. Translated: CASSRPKAGELFF.

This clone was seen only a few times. The DNA of the CDR3 is TGCGCCAGCAGCCCCCGGGCAGGGGGCGAAAACACCATATATTTT. Protein sequence: CASSPRAGGENTIYF. This chain joins TRBV4-3 and TRBJ1-3; 8 positions agree with TRBD1. The CDR3 consists of 15 residues. V lost 4 bases and J lost 6; bases outside the gene matches: 8. CDR1 and CDR2 from the germline V gene are LGHNA and YSLEER.

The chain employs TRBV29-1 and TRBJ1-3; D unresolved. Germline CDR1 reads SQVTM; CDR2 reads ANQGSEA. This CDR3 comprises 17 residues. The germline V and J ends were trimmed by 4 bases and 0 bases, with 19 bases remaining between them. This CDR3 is CSVAADSLSLSGNTIYF. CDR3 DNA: TGCAGCGTTGCGGCAGATTCCCTTTCACTCTCTGGAAACACCATATATTTT. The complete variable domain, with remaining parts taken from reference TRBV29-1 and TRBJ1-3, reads SAVISQKPSRDICQRGTSLTIQCQVDSQVTMMFWYRQQPGQSLTLIATANQGSEATYESGFVIDKFPISRPNLTFSTLTVSNMSPEDSSIYLCSVAADSLSLSGNTIYFGEGSWLTVV.

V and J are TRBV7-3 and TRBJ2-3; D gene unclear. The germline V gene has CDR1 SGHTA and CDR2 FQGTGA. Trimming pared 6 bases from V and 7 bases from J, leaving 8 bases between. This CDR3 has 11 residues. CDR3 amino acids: CASRFAHTQYF. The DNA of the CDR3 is TGTGCCAGCAGGTTCGCACATACGCAGTATTTT.